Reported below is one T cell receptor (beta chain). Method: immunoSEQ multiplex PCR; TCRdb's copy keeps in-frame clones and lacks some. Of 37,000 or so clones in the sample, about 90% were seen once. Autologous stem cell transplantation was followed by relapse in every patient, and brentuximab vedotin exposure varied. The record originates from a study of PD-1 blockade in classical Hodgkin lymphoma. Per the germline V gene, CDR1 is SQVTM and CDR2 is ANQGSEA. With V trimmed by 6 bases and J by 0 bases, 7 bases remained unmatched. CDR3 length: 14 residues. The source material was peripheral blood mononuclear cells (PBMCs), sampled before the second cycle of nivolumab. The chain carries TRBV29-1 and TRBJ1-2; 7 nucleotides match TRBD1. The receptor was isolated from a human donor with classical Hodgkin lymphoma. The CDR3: CSVARQGANYGYTF. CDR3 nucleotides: TGCAGCGTGGCCCGACAGGGAGCTAACTATGGCTACACCTTC.